A single sample is the source of the 2 T cell receptor beta chains below, sequenced in a study of memory CD4+ T cells and cytomegalovirus serostatus. Single viable CD3+CD4+CD8-CD45RO+ cells were sorted as the memory CD4+ T cells. Sequencing was performed with immunoSEQ multiplex PCR; in TCRdb, only in-frame clones are kept and a portion is missing. The sample lists about 57,000 clones, around 80% occurring once. Sequenced input: memory CD4+ T cells from blood. The receptor source for this set is an adult in good health and CMV-seronegative.

The chain couples TRBV20-1 to TRBJ1-2; D is undetermined. V lost 3 bases, J lost 3 bases, and 5 bases lay in between. Germline lookup yields CDR1 DFQATT and CDR2 SNEGSKA (reference sequence). The CDR3 totals 11 residues. The CDR3 DNA follows: TGCAGTGCTAGTCTTGACTATGGCTACACCTTC. Protein product: CSASLDYGYTF.

J is TRBJ2-7 and V is TRBV7-8; 10 nucleotides align to TRBD2. The V segment lost 5 bases and the J segment 6 bases; nucleotides outside the gene matches: 7. Per the germline V gene, CDR1 is SGHVS and CDR2 is FQNEAQ. The CDR3 totals 14 residues. CDR3: CASSDRASGGEQYF. The DNA of the CDR3 is TGTGCCAGCAGCGATCGCGCTAGCGGGGGCGAGCAGTACTTC.